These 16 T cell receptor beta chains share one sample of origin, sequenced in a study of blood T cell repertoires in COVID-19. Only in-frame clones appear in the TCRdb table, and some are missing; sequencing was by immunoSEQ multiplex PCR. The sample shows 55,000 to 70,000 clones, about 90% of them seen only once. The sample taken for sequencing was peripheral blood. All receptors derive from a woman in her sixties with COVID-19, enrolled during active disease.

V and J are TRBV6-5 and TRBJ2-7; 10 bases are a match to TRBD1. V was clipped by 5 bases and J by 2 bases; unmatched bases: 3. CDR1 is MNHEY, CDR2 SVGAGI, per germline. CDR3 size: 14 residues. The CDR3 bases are TGTGCCAGCAGTCTCGACAGGGGGCCCTACGAGCAGTACTTC. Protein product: CASSLDRGPYEQYF.

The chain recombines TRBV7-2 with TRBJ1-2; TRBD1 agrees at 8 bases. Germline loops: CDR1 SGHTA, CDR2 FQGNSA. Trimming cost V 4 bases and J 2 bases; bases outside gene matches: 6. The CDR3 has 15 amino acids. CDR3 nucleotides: TGTGCCAGCAGCTATAAGGGGGACAGGAACTATGGCTACACCTTC. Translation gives CASSYKGDRNYGYTF.

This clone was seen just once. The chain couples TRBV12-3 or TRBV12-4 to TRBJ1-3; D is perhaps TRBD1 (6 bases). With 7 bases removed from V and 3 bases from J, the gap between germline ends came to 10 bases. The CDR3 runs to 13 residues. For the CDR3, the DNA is TGTGCCAGCATCCGGGACATTGGAAACACCATATATTTT. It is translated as CASIRDIGNTIYF.

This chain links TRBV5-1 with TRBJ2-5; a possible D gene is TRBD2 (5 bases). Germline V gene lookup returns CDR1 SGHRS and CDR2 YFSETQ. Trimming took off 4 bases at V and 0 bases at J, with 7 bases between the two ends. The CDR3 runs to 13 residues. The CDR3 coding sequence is TGCGCCAGCAGCGTGCGGGACCAAGAGACCCAGTACTTC. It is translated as CASSVRDQETQYF.

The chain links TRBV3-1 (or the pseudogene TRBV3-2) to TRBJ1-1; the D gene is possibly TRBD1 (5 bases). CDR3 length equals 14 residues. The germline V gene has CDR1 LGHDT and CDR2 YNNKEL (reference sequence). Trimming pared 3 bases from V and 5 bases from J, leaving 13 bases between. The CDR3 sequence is CASSHRQPVTEAFF. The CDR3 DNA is TGTGCCAGCAGCCATCGACAGCCAGTAACTGAAGCTTTCTTT.

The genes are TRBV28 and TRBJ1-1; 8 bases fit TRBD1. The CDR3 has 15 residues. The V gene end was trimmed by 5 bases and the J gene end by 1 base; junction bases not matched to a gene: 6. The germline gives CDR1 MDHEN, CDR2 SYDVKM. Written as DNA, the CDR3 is TGTGCCAGCAGTCCAGAGGGACAGGCGAACACTGAAGCTTTCTTT. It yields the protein CASSPEGQANTEAFF. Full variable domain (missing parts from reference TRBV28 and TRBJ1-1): DVKVTQSSRYLVKRTGEKVFLECVQDMDHENMFWYRQDPGLGLRLIYFSYDVKMKEKGDIPEGYSVSREKKERFSLILESASTNQTSMYLCASSPEGQANTEAFFGQGTRLTVV.

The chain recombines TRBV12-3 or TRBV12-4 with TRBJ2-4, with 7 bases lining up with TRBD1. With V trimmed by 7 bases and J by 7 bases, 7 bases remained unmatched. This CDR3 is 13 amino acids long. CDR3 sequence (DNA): TGTGCCAGCACCCCCACAGGGGAGAACATTCAGTACTTC. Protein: CASTPTGENIQYF.

The CDR3 bases are TGCGCCAGCAGCCCAAACGCAGGGGACGAGCAGTACTTC. Encoded protein: CASSPNAGDEQYF. The chain has TRBV4-3 and TRBJ2-7, with a tentative D call TRBD1 (6 bases). The CDR3 runs 13 residues. The germline V and J ends were trimmed by 4 bases and 5 bases, with 12 bases remaining between them. CDR1 and CDR2 from the germline V gene are LGHNA and YSLEER.

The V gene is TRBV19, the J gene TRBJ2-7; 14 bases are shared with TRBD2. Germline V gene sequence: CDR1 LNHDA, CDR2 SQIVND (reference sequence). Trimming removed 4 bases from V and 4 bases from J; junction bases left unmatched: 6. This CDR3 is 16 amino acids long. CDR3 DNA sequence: TGTGCCAGTAGTACCCCAGGGACTAGCGGGGGATACGAGCAGTACTTC. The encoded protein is CASSTPGTSGGYEQYF.

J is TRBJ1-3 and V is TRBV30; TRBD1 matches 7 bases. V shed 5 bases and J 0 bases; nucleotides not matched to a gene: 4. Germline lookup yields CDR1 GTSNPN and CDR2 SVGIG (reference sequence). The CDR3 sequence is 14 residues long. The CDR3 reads CAWWTGLSGNTIYF. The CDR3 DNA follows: TGTGCCTGGTGGACAGGCCTCTCTGGAAACACCATATATTTT.

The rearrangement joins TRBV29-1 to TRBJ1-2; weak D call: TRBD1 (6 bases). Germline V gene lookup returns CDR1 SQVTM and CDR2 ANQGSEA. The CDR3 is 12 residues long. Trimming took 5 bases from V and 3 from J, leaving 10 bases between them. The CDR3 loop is CSVSYRDYGYTF. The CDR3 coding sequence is TGCAGCGTTAGCTACAGGGACTATGGCTACACCTTC.

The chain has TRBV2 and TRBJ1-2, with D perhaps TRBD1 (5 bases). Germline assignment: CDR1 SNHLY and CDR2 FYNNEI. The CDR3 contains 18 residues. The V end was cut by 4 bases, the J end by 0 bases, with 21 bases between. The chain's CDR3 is CASSVGALSALANYGYTF. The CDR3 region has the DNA TGTGCCAGCAGTGTTGGGGCTCTCTCGGCCCTAGCTAACTATGGCTACACCTTC.

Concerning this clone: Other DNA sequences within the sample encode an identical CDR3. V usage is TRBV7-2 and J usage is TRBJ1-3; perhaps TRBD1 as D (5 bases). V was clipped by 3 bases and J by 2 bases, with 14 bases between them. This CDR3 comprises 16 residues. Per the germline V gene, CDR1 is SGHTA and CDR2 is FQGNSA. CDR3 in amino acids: CASSLNRGRTGNTIYF. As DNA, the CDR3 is TGTGCCAGCAGCTTGAACCGGGGGAGGACTGGAAACACCATATATTTT.

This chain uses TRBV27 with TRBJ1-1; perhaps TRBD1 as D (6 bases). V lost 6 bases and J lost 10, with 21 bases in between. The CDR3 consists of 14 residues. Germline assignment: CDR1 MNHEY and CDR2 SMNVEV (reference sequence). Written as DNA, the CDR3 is TGTGCCAGCAGAGGGACAAGCAATGGCAAGATAGCTTTCTTT. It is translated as CASRGTSNGKIAFF.

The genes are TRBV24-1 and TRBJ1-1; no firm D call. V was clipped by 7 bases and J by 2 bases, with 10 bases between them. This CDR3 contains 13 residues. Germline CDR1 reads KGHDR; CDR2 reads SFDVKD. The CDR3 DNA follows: TGTGCCACCAGGCCGCGCTTCAACACTGAAGCTTTCTTT. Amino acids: CATRPRFNTEAFF.

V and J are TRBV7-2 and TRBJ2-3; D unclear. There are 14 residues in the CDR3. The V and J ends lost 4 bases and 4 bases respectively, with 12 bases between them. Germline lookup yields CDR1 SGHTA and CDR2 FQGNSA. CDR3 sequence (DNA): TGTGCCAGCAGCTATAGAGTCCCCCCAGATACGCAGTATTTT. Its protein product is CASSYRVPPDTQYF.